The next 8 T cell receptor beta chains were all read from a single sample in a study of blood T cell repertoires in COVID-19. Method: immunoSEQ multiplex PCR; TCRdb's copy keeps in-frame clones and lacks some. Of 83,000 or so clones detected, more than 75% appear once; the ten largest clones hold 21%. The source material was peripheral blood. The receptors originated from a human donor in a cohort sampled during active COVID-19.

J is TRBJ2-2 and V is TRBV4-1; TRBD1 is a possible D gene (7 bases). The CDR3 contains 17 residues. Germline V CDR1 and CDR2: MGHRA, YSYEKL. V was shortened by 0 bases and J by 6 bases, with 17 bases between the two germline ends. The CDR3, as DNA: TGCGCCAGCAGCCAAGATAGCGGACAGGAGTGGTCCGGGGAGCTGTTTTTT. Its translation is CASSQDSGQEWSGELFF.

V and J are TRBV28 and TRBJ2-2; 11 positions match TRBD2. Losses at the gene ends were 8 bases for V and 0 bases for J; bases not matched to a gene: 2. CDR1 is MDHEN, CDR2 SYDVKM, per germline. CDR3 length: 15 amino acids. The CDR3 spells CASGSGGANTGELFF. In DNA form, the CDR3 reads TGTGCCAGCGGTAGCGGGGGGGCGAACACCGGGGAGCTGTTTTTT.

This clone was seen more than once but under ten times. J is TRBJ2-3 and V is TRBV30; 7 bases map to TRBD1. Unmatched junction bases numbered 10, after V lost 8 bases and J lost 2 bases. This CDR3 contains 14 residues. Looked up from germline, CDR1 is GTSNPN and CDR2 is SVGIG (reference sequence). DNA of the CDR3: TGTGCCCTAAAGACAGGGTCCTACACAGATACGCAGTATTTT. This translates into CALKTGSYTDTQYF. The full variable domain, its missing parts supplied by reference TRBV30 and TRBJ2-3, is SQTIHQWPATLVQPVGSPLSLECTVEGTSNPNLYWYRQAAGRGLQLLFYSVGIGQISSEVPQNLSASRPQDRQFILSSKKLLLSDSGFYLCALKTGSYTDTQYFGPGTRLTVL.

This clone showed up just a few times. This chain joins TRBV19 and TRBJ1-3; possibly TRBD1 for D (6 bases). CDR3 length: 16 amino acids. Germline assignment: CDR1 LNHDA and CDR2 SQIVND (reference sequence). V was shortened by 6 bases and J by 2 bases, with 17 bases between the two germline ends. The CDR3 protein is CASSSKHRVTGNTIYF. DNA for the CDR3: TGTGCCAGTAGCAGCAAGCACAGGGTTACTGGAAACACCATATATTTT.

The V and J genes are TRBV29-1 and TRBJ1-2, with D maybe TRBD1 (5 bases). V lost 2 bases to trimming and J lost 1 base, with 5 bases between them. Germline V gene lookup returns CDR1 SQVTM and CDR2 ANQGSEA. This CDR3 region has 12 residues. CDR3 residues: CSVERGNYGYTF. CDR3 in DNA: TGCAGCGTTGAAAGGGGTAACTATGGCTACACCTTC.

The chain has TRBV5-1 and TRBJ1-1; D remains ambiguous. The CDR3 is 13 amino acids. CDR1 and CDR2 (germline): SGHRS, YFSETQ. V lost 2 bases to trimming and J lost 3 bases, with 8 bases between them. The CDR3 reads CASSFGSDTEAFF. Here the CDR3 DNA reads TGCGCCAGCAGCTTCGGTTCCGACACTGAAGCTTTCTTT.

This chain joins TRBV29-1 and TRBJ1-1; D might be TRBD1 (6 bases). This CDR3 is built from 13 residues. V lost 7 bases, J lost 0 bases, and 12 bases lay in between. Germline CDR1 SQVTM, CDR2 ANQGSEA. CDR3 DNA sequence: TGCAGCGCCGATGACAGGATGAACACTGAAGCTTTCTTT. Amino acids: CSADDRMNTEAFF.

The chain is built from TRBV7-9 and TRBJ2-3; 8 bases agree with TRBD2. CDR3 size: 16 residues. CDR1 is SEHNR, CDR2 FQNEAQ, per germline (reference sequence). The junction had 8 bases not matched to a gene; V was cut back by 5 bases and J by 1 base. The DNA for the CDR3 is TGTGCCAGCAGCCCCGGTCGGGGGGGGCGCACAGATACGCAGTATTTT. Its protein is CASSPGRGGRTDTQYF.